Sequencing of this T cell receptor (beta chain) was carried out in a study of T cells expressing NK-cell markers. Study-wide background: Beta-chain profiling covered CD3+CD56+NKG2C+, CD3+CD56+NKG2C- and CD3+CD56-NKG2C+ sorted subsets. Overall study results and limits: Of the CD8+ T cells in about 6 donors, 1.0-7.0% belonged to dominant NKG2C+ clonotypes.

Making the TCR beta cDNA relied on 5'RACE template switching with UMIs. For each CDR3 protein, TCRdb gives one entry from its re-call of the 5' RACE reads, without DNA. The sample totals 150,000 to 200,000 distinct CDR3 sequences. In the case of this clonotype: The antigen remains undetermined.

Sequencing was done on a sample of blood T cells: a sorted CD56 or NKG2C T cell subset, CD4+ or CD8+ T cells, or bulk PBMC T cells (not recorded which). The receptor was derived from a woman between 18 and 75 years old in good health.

CDR3 amino acids: CSARRADTQYF. V gene TRBV20-1 combines with J gene TRBJ2-3. Germline CDR1 DFQATT, CDR2 SNEGSKA (reference sequence). CDR3 length: 11 amino acids.